The 27 T cell receptor beta chains below all came from one sample that was sequenced in a study of human T cells and chemical hapten exposure (dated by TCRdb to the early 2020s). Library preparation used RACE. This sample was sequenced with a NextSeq 500. The raw public reads went through TCRdb reprocessing: fastp at Q25, MiXCR clone calling, in-frame beta chains kept. Records with the same CDR3 protein are collapsed into one entry carrying the most frequent genes and DNA. Recorded for this sample are around 150,000 distinct CDR3 sequences; around 15% of them occurred a single time. 1.7% of the sample goes to the ten largest clones. The meaning of the sample's time point label: patch test 1, 2 weeks after DPC sensitization. According to the study, the label for this sample's treatment or condition signals: therapeutic diphenylcyclopropenone sensitization with weekly scalp DPC. Sequenced here: whole blood, sampled in connection with sensitization to the hapten diphenylcyclopropenone (DPC). Receptors originate from a woman aged 25 to 39 with alopecia areata. Some clones in this sample may be carry-over from other donors' samples.

This clonotype was observed many times. This rearrangement joins TRBV12-3 or TRBV12-4 to TRBJ1-5; D is uncertain. The CDR3 contains 13 residues. The germline V and J ends were trimmed by 6 bases and 7 bases, with 13 bases remaining between them. The CDR3 sequence is CASSLGGGQPQHF. CDR3 in DNA: TGTGCCAGCAGCTTGGGAGGTGGACAGCCCCAGCATTTT.

The sample holds many counts of this clonotype. V and J are TRBV29-1 and TRBJ1-2; D is uncertain. From germline, CDR1 is SQVTM and CDR2 ANQGSEA. The CDR3 is 11 residues long. Trimming shortened V by 8 bases and J by 1 base, and 8 bases separated the two germline ends. Here the CDR3 DNA reads TGCAGCTTCCACAGTAACTATGGCTACACCTTC. Residues: CSFHSNYGYTF.

This chain links TRBV18 with TRBJ1-5, with D possibly matching TRBD1 (6 bases). Germline CDR1 and CDR2: KGHSH and LQKENI. The CDR3 spans 15 residues. V shed 5 bases and J shed 5 bases, with 16 bases lying between them. The CDR3 sequence is CASSAQGNRDQPQHF. The DNA for the CDR3 is TGTGCCAGCTCAGCTCAGGGGAATCGGGATCAGCCCCAGCATTTT.

This clonotype was found a few times. The genes are TRBV6-2 or TRBV6-3 and TRBJ2-3, with 11 bases lining up with TRBD2. Per the germline V gene, CDR1 is MNHEY and CDR2 is SVGEGT. This CDR3 has 18 amino acids. V shed 6 bases and J 0 bases; nucleotides not matched to a gene: 11. CDR3 sequence: CASSRPRTSGLSTDTQYF. CDR3 DNA sequence: TGTGCCAGCAGCCGCCCCCGGACTAGCGGGCTGAGCACAGATACGCAGTATTTT.

This chain joins TRBV28 and TRBJ2-7, with 12 bases identical to TRBD1. The CDR3 length is 16 residues. CDR1 is MDHEN, CDR2 SYDVKM, per germline. The trim removed 5 bases at V and 6 bases at J, leaving 11 bases unmatched. The CDR3 bases are TGTGCCAGCAGTATAGCCCTTGGGACAGGGGGCGGCGAGCAGTACTTC. Protein: CASSIALGTGGGEQYF.

The J gene is TRBJ2-5, the V gene TRBV18, with D perhaps matching TRBD1 (5 bases). The CDR3 consists of 13 residues. The germline CDR1 and CDR2 sequences are KGHSH and LQKENI. V lost 3 bases, J lost 3 bases, and 8 bases lay in between. This chain's CDR3 is CASSPQQEETQYF. The CDR3 nucleotides are TGTGCCAGCTCACCCCAACAGGAAGAGACCCAGTACTTC.

This chain joins TRBV20-1 and TRBJ2-1; perhaps TRBD2 as D (5 bases). The CDR3 is 15 amino acids. CDR1 and CDR2 (germline): DFQATT, SNEGSKA (reference sequence). The V and J ends lost 6 bases and 7 bases respectively, with 22 bases between them. The CDR3 here is CSALTLAGPQNEQFF. CDR3 nucleotides: TGCAGTGCGCTGACCCTAGCTGGACCTCAAAATGAGCAGTTCTTC.

The V gene is TRBV4-2, the J gene TRBJ2-1; no firm D call. V was cut by 4 bases and J by 0 bases, with 7 bases left in between. The germline V gene encodes CDR1 LGHNA and CDR2 YNFKEQ. The CDR3 totals 14 residues. This CDR3 is CASSRRSSYNEQFF. Written as DNA, the CDR3 is TGTGCCAGCAGCCGACGGAGCTCCTACAATGAGCAGTTCTTC.

The CDR3 DNA is TGTGCCAGCAGCTCGGGGCGGGGTTATGGCTACACCTTC. Its protein is CASSSGRGYGYTF. The gene calls are TRBV7-2 and TRBJ1-2; possibly TRBD1 for D (5 bases). The CDR3 spans 13 residues. Trimming cost V 4 bases and J 5 bases, with 11 bases left between them. Per the germline V gene, CDR1 is SGHTA and CDR2 is FQGNSA.

The sample holds many counts of this clonotype. The chain combines TRBV7-9 with TRBJ2-3, with D uncertain. The V end was cut by 5 bases, the J end by 3 bases, with 9 bases between. This CDR3 region has 13 residues. Germline V gives CDR1 SEHNR, CDR2 FQNEAQ (reference sequence). The CDR3 nucleotides read TGTGCCAGCAGCCTCGAGGCAACAGATACGCAGTATTTT. Protein product: CASSLEATDTQYF.

This clonotype showed up just a few times. The rearrangement links TRBV5-1 to TRBJ2-1; TRBD2 aligns across 15 bases. The CDR3 covers 17 residues. J gave up 4 bases and V 4 bases, and 6 bases lay outside the gene matches. Germline V gene data show CDR1 as SGHRS and CDR2 as YFSETQ. CDR3 loop: CASSAGLAGGSYNEQFF. CDR3 DNA: TGCGCCAGCAGCGCGGGACTAGCGGGAGGTAGTTACAATGAGCAGTTCTTC.

This clonotype showed up just a few times. The chain couples TRBV5-1 to TRBJ2-7; 7 bases match TRBD2. With 4 bases clipped from V and 3 bases from J, the junction kept 7 bases outside the gene matches. Germline V gives CDR1 SGHRS, CDR2 YFSETQ. This CDR3 is 14 amino acids long. CDR3 coding DNA: TGCGCCAGCAGCACAAGCGGGGACCTCTACGAGCAGTACTTC. Translated: CASSTSGDLYEQYF.

The chain couples TRBV6-5 to TRBJ2-2; 9 nucleotides agree with TRBD1. Looked up from germline, CDR1 is MNHEY and CDR2 is SVGAGI. Unmatched junction bases numbered 4, after V lost 6 bases and J lost 5 bases. This CDR3 contains 14 residues. The chain's CDR3 is CASSPGTGTGELFF. The CDR3 nucleotides are TGTGCCAGCAGCCCAGGGACAGGGACCGGGGAGCTGTTTTTT.

This clonotype was recorded a few times. The junction departs from the called germline gene at one end, perhaps through a read error. The V and J genes are TRBV6-6 and TRBJ2-3; 10 nucleotides align to TRBD2. The CDR3 extends over 17 amino acids. Germline CDR1 and CDR2: MNHNY and SVGAGI (reference sequence). CDR3 loop: CASSYGLWSGGADTQYF. CDR3 sequence (DNA): TGTGCCAGCAGTTACGGGCTCTGGAGCGGGGGGGCAGACACGCAGTATTTT.

This clonotype was detected a few times. J is TRBJ2-7 and V is TRBV28; possible D gene TRBD1, 6 bases. CDR1 is MDHEN, CDR2 SYDVKM, per germline. V lost 7 bases and J 8 bases, leaving 24 bases between the germline ends. This CDR3 region has 15 residues. CDR3 amino acids: CASIPDNRDAGKQYF. CDR3 coding DNA: TGTGCCAGCATTCCCGATAACAGGGACGCCGGAAAGCAGTACTTC.

This chain joins TRBV25-1 and TRBJ1-6; 7 nucleotides match TRBD1. This CDR3 has 14 amino acids. V shed 8 bases and J 5 bases; nucleotides not matched to a gene: 6. Germline CDR1 and CDR2: MGHDK and SYGVNS. Written as DNA, the CDR3 is TGTGCCAGCCGAGCGGACAGGAATAATTCACCCCTCCACTTT. Its protein product is CASRADRNNSPLHF.

This clonotype appeared a few times. The chain combines TRBV20-1 with TRBJ1-1; a weak D match, TRBD1 (6 bases). CDR3 length: 11 amino acids. The germline V gene encodes CDR1 DFQATT and CDR2 SNEGSKA (reference sequence). The CDR3 loop is CSYREETEAFF. CDR3 sequence (DNA): TGCAGCTACAGGGAAGAGACTGAAGCTTTCTTT.

Ten or more counts support this clonotype. The rearrangement links TRBV5-1 to TRBJ2-7, with D possibly matching TRBD2 (6 bases). Germline V CDR1 and CDR2: SGHRS, YFSETQ. The germline V and J ends were trimmed by 4 bases and 1 base, with 12 bases remaining between them. The CDR3 runs to 14 residues. The DNA of the CDR3 is TGCGCCAGCAGCCCCACAGGAGGGTCCTACGAGCAGTACTTC. This gives the protein CASSPTGGSYEQYF.

As to this clonotype: It may be a read error: a sequence one base away is much more abundant. In this CDR3 the conserved last residue, phenylalanine or tryptophan, is missing, so a read error is likely. The chain has TRBV13 and TRBJ2-1; 14 bases line up with TRBD2. Trimming took 2 bases from V and 4 from J; bases not matched to a gene: 1. Germline V lookup: CDR1 PRHDT, CDR2 FYEKMQ (reference sequence). The CDR3 is made up of 16 amino acids. Here the CDR3 reads CASSLRTSGRYNEQFI. As DNA, the CDR3 is TGTGCCAGCAGCTTACGGACTAGCGGGAGGTACAATGAGCAGTTCATC.

This clonotype was seen repeatedly, ten times or more. The V call is TRBV11-3, the J call TRBJ1-4, with a weak D call TRBD1 (5 bases). Germline CDR1 is SGHNT and CDR2 is YENEEA. The CDR3 consists of 17 residues. Trimming took 1 base from V and 3 from J, leaving 15 bases between them. The CDR3 nucleotides are TGTGCCAGCAGCTTAGGCGTCTGGGGGATCGCTAATGAAAAACTGTTTTTT. Encoded protein: CASSLGVWGIANEKLFF.

This chain uses TRBV11-3 with TRBJ2-3, with TRBD2 identical over 9 bases. Per the germline V gene, CDR1 is SGHNT and CDR2 is YENEEA. The CDR3 is 15 amino acids. The V gene end was trimmed by 4 bases and the J gene end by 0 bases; junction bases not matched to a gene: 2. The CDR3 reads CASSSSGTSTDTQYF. The CDR3 coding sequence is TGTGCCAGCAGCTCTAGCGGGACTAGCACAGATACGCAGTATTTT.

V usage is TRBV11-3 and J usage is TRBJ1-4; a weak D match, TRBD1 (5 bases). Per germline, CDR1 SGHNT and CDR2 YENEEA. Trimming pared 1 base from V and 6 bases from J, leaving 12 bases between. The length of the CDR3 is 15 residues. CDR3 protein: CASSLGSGTHEKLFF. DNA of the CDR3: TGTGCCAGCAGCTTAGGGTCCGGGACCCATGAAAAACTGTTTTTT.

This clonotype has a handful of counts. The rearrangement joins TRBV29-1 to TRBJ2-7; a weak D match, TRBD2 (6 bases). The ends were cut back, 6 bases at V and 6 bases at J, with 18 bases in the middle. The CDR3 loop spans 13 amino acids. The germline V gene encodes CDR1 SQVTM and CDR2 ANQGSEA. CDR3 amino acids: CSVAYGSPGEQYF. The CDR3 bases are TGCAGCGTCGCGTACGGGAGCCCCGGCGAGCAGTACTTC.

This clonotype was counted only a few times. The gene calls are TRBV11-1 and TRBJ2-6, with D possibly TRBD1 on 6 matching bases. The CDR3 covers 15 residues. The V end lost 4 bases, the J end lost 1 base, and 8 bases lay between the germline ends. The germline V gene has CDR1 SGHAT and CDR2 FQDESV (reference sequence). The CDR3 DNA is TGTGCCAGCAGCTCTACAGGGTCTGGGGCCAACGTCCTGACTTTC. This codes for CASSSTGSGANVLTF.

This chain joins TRBV4-2 and TRBJ1-3; no firm D call. V lost 4 bases and J 2 bases, leaving 15 bases between the germline ends. CDR3 size: 16 residues. Per germline, CDR1 LGHNA and CDR2 YNFKEQ. CDR3 coding DNA: TGTGCCAGCAGCCTAGATCGGTCCATCCCTGGAAACACCATATATTTT. It translates to CASSLDRSIPGNTIYF.

The table lists this clonotype with many counts. The gene calls are TRBV15 and TRBJ2-2; possibly TRBD1 for D (5 bases). The V gene's germline CDR1 is LNHNV and CDR2 YYDKDF (reference sequence). With 3 bases removed from V and 2 bases from J, the gap between germline ends came to 10 bases. This CDR3 is built from 15 residues. The CDR3 DNA sequence: TGTGCCACCAGCAGGAAGGGGTTCAACACCGGGGAGCTGTTTTTT. It specifies CATSRKGFNTGELFF.

Here the CDR3 DNA reads TGCAGTGCTAGGGGGGAAGGCGACACTGAAGCTTTCTTT. It translates to CSARGEGDTEAFF. The chain carries TRBV20-1 and TRBJ1-1; a possible D gene is TRBD1 (5 bases). V dropped 3 bases and J dropped 3 bases, with 11 bases sitting between them. The CDR3 covers 13 residues. Germline V gene data show CDR1 as DFQATT and CDR2 as SNEGSKA (reference sequence).